Shown below are 16 T cell receptor beta chains from a single sample sequenced in a study of T cells after yellow fever vaccination. TCRdb ran MiXCR on the 5' RACE reads and lists one entry per CDR3 protein. Of a few hundred thousand distinct CDR3 sequences in the sample, about 19% were seen once. Specimen: PBMCs, collected 15 days after the yellow fever booster vaccination. The source is a man aged 30-40 years who received the YFV17D yellow fever vaccine.

This clonotype was found a few times. The V call is TRBV7-9, the J call TRBJ1-2; D gene unclear. Germline loops: CDR1 SEHNR, CDR2 FQNEAQ (reference sequence). This CDR3 is 15 amino acids long. V was shortened by 2 bases and J by 6 bases, with 16 bases between the two germline ends. CDR3 amino acids: CASSLPIRGKDGYTF. For the CDR3, the DNA is TGTGCCAGCAGCTTACCCATTCGGGGAAAGGATGGCTACACCTTC.

This clonotype was counted between two and nine times. In nucleotides, the CDR3 is TGTGCCAGCAGACCGCCGGGTCCTAAGTCCGGGGAGCTGTTTTTT. It encodes CASRPPGPKSGELFF. The V and J genes are TRBV7-9 and TRBJ2-2; no reliable D call. Trimming left V 6 bases short and J 6 bases short, with 17 bases between. CDR3 length: 15 amino acids. CDR1 is SEHNR and CDR2 is FQNEAQ in the germline V gene (reference sequence).

The chain carries TRBV20-1 and TRBJ2-7, with D possibly being TRBD2 (5 bases). V gave up 5 bases and J gave up 4 bases, with 21 bases separating them. This CDR3 has 15 amino acids. Germline V gene data show CDR1 as DFQATT and CDR2 as SNEGSKA (reference sequence). The CDR3 DNA follows: TGCAGTGCTGAGCACACCGTTGAGAGAGGGTACGAGCAGTACTTC. The encoded protein is CSAEHTVERGYEQYF.

This clonotype was seen a few times. The V gene is TRBV7-8, the J gene TRBJ2-6; tentatively, D is TRBD1 or TRBD2 (5 bases each). The CDR3 runs to 15 residues. Germline V gives CDR1 SGHVS, CDR2 FQNEAQ. Trimming shortened V by 6 bases and J by 2 bases, and 11 bases separated the two germline ends. CDR3 residues: CASSFRGAGANVLTF. The CDR3 nucleotides are TGTGCCAGCAGTTTTCGAGGGGCTGGGGCCAACGTCCTGACTTTC.

V is TRBV7-8 and J is TRBJ2-1, with D unresolved. The CDR3 covers 15 residues. Germline CDR1 reads SGHVS; CDR2 reads FQNEAQ. V lost 3 bases, J lost 4 bases, and 13 bases lay in between. CDR3 amino acids: CASSFATAFYNEQFF. CDR3 in DNA: TGTGCCAGCAGCTTCGCGACTGCATTTTACAATGAGCAGTTCTTC. The full variable domain, completed using reference TRBV7-8 and TRBJ2-1, is GAGVSQSPRYKVAKRGQDVALRCDPISGHVSLFWYQQALGQGPEFLTYFQNEAQLDKSGLPSDRFFAERPEGSVSTLKIQRTQQEDSAVYLCASSFATAFYNEQFFGPGTRLTVL.

This clonotype was detected only a few times. The V gene is TRBV29-1, the J gene TRBJ2-7; the D is unclear. The CDR3 contains 11 residues. CDR1 and CDR2 (germline): SQVTM, ANQGSEA. The V gene lost 7 bases and the J gene lost 1 base, with 8 bases spanning the gap. The CDR3 is CSDPLSYEQYF. The CDR3 region has the DNA TGCAGCGACCCTTTATCCTACGAGCAGTACTTC.

V is TRBV21-1 and J is TRBJ2-5. TRBV21-1 is deemed a pseudogene. The CDR3 runs to 9 residues. The CDR3, as DNA: TGTGCCAGTTCGGAGACCCAGTACTTC. This encodes CASSETQYF.

The V gene is TRBV28, the J gene TRBJ1-2; no firm D call. The germline V and J ends were trimmed by 5 bases and 8 bases, with 12 bases remaining between them. The V gene's germline CDR1 is MDHEN and CDR2 SYDVKM. This CDR3 contains 12 residues. In DNA, the CDR3 is TGTGCCAGCAGTCCCCGGACGTCAGGCTACACCTTC. Residues: CASSPRTSGYTF.

This clonotype was found a few times. The chain employs TRBV3-1 and TRBJ2-1; 9 bases are shared with TRBD2. This CDR3 spans 14 amino acids. The V segment lost 8 bases and the J segment 6 bases; nucleotides outside the gene matches: 8. The V gene's germline CDR1 is LGHDT and CDR2 YNNKEL (reference sequence). The CDR3 is CASRQSGRSNEQFF. The CDR3 bases are TGTGCCAGCCGTCAGAGCGGGAGGTCCAATGAGCAGTTCTTC.

This chain connects TRBV6-5 to TRBJ2-2; D not certain. Germline lookup yields CDR1 MNHEY and CDR2 SVGAGI. The CDR3 is made up of 15 amino acids. V lost 2 bases, J lost 6 bases, and 13 bases lay in between. The CDR3 spells CASSYGQVMPGELFF. The CDR3 nucleotides are TGTGCCAGCAGTTACGGTCAGGTGATGCCCGGGGAGCTGTTTTTT.

This rearrangement joins TRBV29-1 to TRBJ1-3; D possibly corresponds to TRBD1 (5 bases). Germline CDR1 and CDR2: SQVTM and ANQGSEA. The CDR3 loop spans 13 amino acids. The DNA for the CDR3 is TGCACGATACAGGAGATAGCTGGAAACACCATATATTTT. It codes for CTIQEIAGNTIYF.

This clonotype was seen only a few times. The chain recombines TRBV10-3 with TRBJ1-4; tentative D call: TRBD1 (6 bases). The CDR3 has 13 amino acids. The germline V gene encodes CDR1 ENHRY and CDR2 SYGVKD. The V end was cut by 1 base, the J end by 8 bases, with 8 bases between. CDR3 in DNA: TGTGCCATCAGTGAGTTACAGGGAGAAAAACTGTTTTTT. It codes for CAISELQGEKLFF.

The sample holds a few counts of this clonotype. V and J are TRBV7-2 and TRBJ1-5; D remains unclear. CDR1 is SGHTA, CDR2 FQGNSA, per germline. There are 14 residues in the CDR3. The ends were cut back, 3 bases at V and 1 base at J, with 7 bases in the middle. CDR3 sequence (DNA): TGTGCCAGCAGCTTCTATGGCAGCAATCAGCCCCAGCATTTT. It is translated as CASSFYGSNQPQHF.

J is TRBJ2-5 and V is TRBV4-3, with a possible D match to TRBD1 (8 bases). CDR3 length: 16 residues. The germline V gene encodes CDR1 LGHNA and CDR2 YSLEER. Trimming stripped 1 base from V and 5 bases from J, with 17 bases between. The CDR3 spells CASSQGWTGRVETQYF. The CDR3 nucleotides read TGCGCCAGCAGCCAAGGTTGGACAGGGAGGGTTGAGACCCAGTACTTC.

This clonotype was picked up a small number of times. The rearrangement uses TRBV7-9 and TRBJ2-4, with TRBD2 matching 13 bases. V was pared by 5 bases and J by 8 bases, with 6 bases of the junction left unmatched. This CDR3 contains 15 residues. CDR1 is SEHNR and CDR2 is FQNEAQ in the germline V gene (reference sequence). As DNA, the CDR3 is TGTGCCAGCAGCCCATGGACTAGCGGGAGTGACATTCAGTACTTC. This encodes CASSPWTSGSDIQYF.

This chain joins TRBV9 and TRBJ2-5; tentative D call: TRBD2 (6 bases). The V gene's germline CDR1 is SGDLS and CDR2 YYNGEE. The CDR3 has 16 residues. Trimming stripped 0 bases from V and 4 bases from J, with 16 bases between. The CDR3 region is CASSVEWRGRGETQYF. Written as DNA, the CDR3 is TGTGCCAGCAGCGTAGAGTGGCGGGGTCGAGGAGAGACCCAGTACTTC. The whole variable domain, filled in from reference TRBV9 and TRBJ2-5, reads DSGVTQTPKHLITATGQRVTLRCSPRSGDLSVYWYQQSLDQGLQFLIQYYNGEERAKGNILERFSAQQFPDLHSELNLSSLELGDSALYFCASSVEWRGRGETQYFGPGTRLLVL.